The TCR beta chain under discussion was sequenced for a study of blood T cell repertoires in COVID-19. Looking at the study overall: Whether acute or convalescent, the COVID-19 samples came from the United States, Italy and Spain. PBMCs, B-cell-depleted T cells, or T cells provided the cDNA or gDNA that made up the material.

Patients in Seattle were enrolled during active infection, then followed longitudinally. The germline V gene has CDR1 DFQATT and CDR2 SNEGSKA (reference sequence). The V end was cut by 3 bases, the J end by 6 bases, with 7 bases between. CDR3 size: 11 residues. The method was immunoSEQ multiplex PCR; TCRdb's version includes in-frame clones alone and lacks a portion of them. The table lists under 200,000 clones, approximately 81% of them singletons. The sample taken for sequencing was peripheral blood. This clonotype originated in a woman in her seventies with COVID-19, enrolled during active disease. V usage is TRBV20-1 and J usage is TRBJ2-3; D uncertain. DNA for the CDR3: TGCAGTGCTAGGGTCCGGGATACGCAGTATTTT. This sequence encodes CSARVRDTQYF.